This T cell receptor (beta chain) is from a study of T-cell memory formation after mild COVID-19. V lost 0 bases and J lost 5; bases outside the gene matches: 6. From germline, CDR1 is MNHEY and CDR2 SVGAGI. This CDR3 contains 15 residues. MiXCR, applied by TCRdb to the 5' RACE reads, yields one record per CDR3 protein. The sample has hundreds of thousands of distinct CDR3 sequences, roughly 17% seen once. This clonotype was sampled from a man between 18 and 35 years old who had mild COVID-19 (a few samples of this study predate the infection). Cell type and time point are not known. Sequenced sample: PBMCs or a T cell subset sorted from them (not recorded which). This chain joins TRBV6-5 and TRBJ1-1; 7 bases agree with TRBD1. The CDR3 DNA sequence: TGTGCCAGCAGTTACTCACCCGGACAGGAAACTGAAGCTTTCTTT. It encodes CASSYSPGQETEAFF.